These T cell receptor beta chains were read from a single sample in a study of OX40 agonist ivuxolimab in advanced cancers. The data were produced by immunoSEQ multiplex PCR, yet TCRdb's version contains in-frame clones alone and is incomplete. The sample contains tens of thousands of clones, approximately 86% of which appear only once. Sequencing used CD4+ or CD8+ T cells sorted from blood, obtained in a trial of the OX40 agonist ivuxolimab. These TCRs come from an adult with an advanced solid tumor such as melanoma, head and neck, liver or kidney cancer. Both conserved end residues are part of each CDR3. D genes are given only for firm matches. A clone size is listed for some rows: how often the clone was seen (once, few, many), or a class if it is expanded.

D gene,V gene,J gene,clone size,CDR3 DNA,CDR3 protein
NA,TRBV7-9,TRBJ2-7,few,TGTGCCAGCAGCACGGGACCGTCCTCCTACGAGCAGTACTTC,CASSTGPSSYEQYF
NA,TRBV18,TRBJ2-1,NA,TGTGCCAGCTCACCGAGAGGGACCAATGAGCAGTTCTTC,CASSPRGTNEQFF
TRBD1,TRBV18,TRBJ2-7,NA,TGTGCCAGCTCACCGCAGTCCGGGACAGGGGGTGGTTCGTCCTACGAGCAGTACTTC,CASSPQSGTGGGSSYEQYF
NA,TRBV5-4,TRBJ2-3,NA,TGTGCCAGCACCCAGACTTCTTCCACAGATACGCAGTATTTT,CASTQTSSTDTQYF
NA,TRBV29-1,TRBJ2-5,NA,TGCAGCGTCGACCGGGCCTCCCAAGAGACCCAGTACTTC,CSVDRASQETQYF
NA,TRBV6-5,TRBJ2-7,once,TGTGCCAGCAGTTACTTGTCGGGACACACCTACGAGCAGTACTTC,CASSYLSGHTYEQYF
NA,TRBV4-1,TRBJ1-2,NA,TGCGCCAGCAGCCAAGATGGGAACTCCAGGGACTATGGCTACACCTTC,CASSQDGNSRDYGYTF
NA,TRBV2,TRBJ1-1,NA,TGTGCCAGCGGCCGTCAGGCGACACTCCAGGGTAACACTGAAGCTTTCTTT,CASGRQATLQGNTEAFF
TRBD2,TRBV2,TRBJ2-1,NA,TGTGCCAGCAGTGCCCAGCGGGGGCCCCATGAGCAGTTCTTC,CASSAQRGPHEQFF
NA,TRBV6-1,TRBJ1-4,NA,TGTGCCATAAAGGGCAGAGAAAATGAAAAACTGTTTTTT,CAIKGRENEKLFF
NA,TRBV11-2,TRBJ2-1,NA,TGTGCCAGCAGCTATACCCGCCGGGGTTCCTACAATGAGCAGTTCTTC,CASSYTRRGSYNEQFF